The rows below give T cell receptor beta chains drawn from one sample of a study of human T cells and chemical hapten exposure. TCRdb reanalysed the RACE reads using MiXCR and keeps one entry per CDR3 protein. The sample shows 330,000 or so distinct CDR3 sequences, about 6% of them seen only once. The source was whole blood, collected in connection with sensitization to the hapten diphenylcyclopropenone (DPC). All receptors come from a young woman with alopecia areata. Some clones in this sample may be carry-over from other donors' samples. CDR3s include the opening cysteine and the closing phenylalanine or tryptophan. D genes are given only for firm matches. Clone size, where shown, is once, few, many, or a class for clones that have expanded.

V gene	D gene	clone size	J gene	CDR3 DNA	CDR3 protein
TRBV12-3/TRBV12-4	NA	many	TRBJ2-1	TGTGCCAGCAGTTTCGGGGACATCTCCTACAATGAGCAGTTCTTC	CASSFGDISYNEQFF
TRBV6-2/TRBV6-3	NA	NA	TRBJ1-4	TGTGCCAGCAGTTCCTCCGGGGATGAAAAACTGTTTTTT	CASSSSGDEKLFF
TRBV27	NA	many	TRBJ1-1	TGTGCCAGCAGTTTACGGGGGGCGGTAGGAAAAACTGAAGCTTTCTTT	CASSLRGAVGKTEAFF
TRBV6-1	NA	NA	TRBJ1-3	TGTGCCAGCAGTCCCCCGGCAGGCTCTGGAAACACCATATATTTT	CASSPPAGSGNTIYF
TRBV7-9	NA	many	TRBJ1-2	TGTGCCAGCAGCACCCCCGCTAACTATGGCTACACCTTC	CASSTPANYGYTF
TRBV29-1	NA	many	TRBJ1-1	TGCAGCGTTGCCGATGTATCTGAAGCTTTCTTT	CSVADVSEAFF
TRBV11-1	TRBD2	NA	TRBJ2-3	TGTGCCAGCAGCTTAGCGCGAGCGGGGGGCCACCAGAGCACAGATACGCAGTATTTT	CASSLARAGGHQSTDTQYF
TRBV6-6	TRBD1	few	TRBJ1-5	TGTGCCAGCAGTTACAGGGACAGGGGGTCCAATCAGCCCCAGCATTTT	CASSYRDRGSNQPQHF
TRBV12-3/TRBV12-4	NA	many	TRBJ2-3	TGTGCCAGCAGTCTCGAGCAAGATACGCAGTATTTT	CASSLEQDTQYF
TRBV6-5	NA	many	TRBJ1-2	TGTGCCAGCAGTTCCTCCGGGGCCCCTGAAGGCTACACCTTC	CASSSSGAPEGYTF
TRBV5-1	NA	NA	TRBJ2-7	TGCGCCAGCAGCTTGCAGGAGCACGTCCACGAGCAGTACTTC	CASSLQEHVHEQYF
TRBV19	TRBD1	few	TRBJ1-2	TGTGCCAGTAGTACCTCCTTATCGACAGGGTGGGACTATGGCTACACCTTC	CASSTSLSTGWDYGYTF
TRBV5-1	TRBD1	few	TRBJ2-3	TGCGCCAGCAGCTTGCTGGGACAGGGGCCGGGGGATACGCAGTATTTT	CASSLLGQGPGDTQYF
TRBV20-1	NA	few	TRBJ2-7	TGCAGTGCCGGAAGAGGTTACGAGCAGTACTTC	CSAGRGYEQYF
TRBV7-8	NA	NA	TRBJ1-2	TGTGCCAGCAGAGGAGCAGGGAGCTATGGCTACACCTTC	CASRGAGSYGYTF
TRBV12-3/TRBV12-4	NA	many	TRBJ1-6	TGTGCCAGCAGGGGACACCATAATTCACCCCTCCACTTT	CASRGHHNSPLHF
TRBV7-2	TRBD1	NA	TRBJ2-2	TGTGCCAGCAGCCAACGACAGGGTAGCGGGGAGCTGTTTTTT	CASSQRQGSGELFF
TRBV12-3/TRBV12-4	NA	many	TRBJ1-2	TGTGCCAGCAGCCCAACAGGCCTCTATGGCTACACCTTC	CASSPTGLYGYTF
TRBV6-2/TRBV6-3	TRBD2	NA	TRBJ2-7	TGTGCCAGCAGTTATCTAGCGGGGGGTTCAAGTATGGAGTACTTC	CASSYLAGGSSMEYF
TRBV3-1	NA	NA	TRBJ2-5	TGTGCCAGCAGCCCGTGGCCGAAGGGGGAAGAGACCCAGTACTTC	CASSPWPKGEETQYF
TRBV2	NA	many	TRBJ1-6	TGTGCCAGCCACGGAGGGGGGGCAAATTCACCCCTCCACTTT	CASHGGGANSPLHF
TRBV2	TRBD2	many	TRBJ2-3	TGTGCCAGCGAGGGACTAGCGGGGGGAGATACGCAGTATTTT	CASEGLAGGDTQYF
TRBV7-6	NA	NA	TRBJ2-5	TGTGCCAGCAGCTTAAGCCAGGGTGAGACCCAGTACTTC	CASSLSQGETQYF
TRBV2	NA	NA	TRBJ1-4	TGTGCCAGCAGTTATACCGGGACAATAGAAAAACTGTTTTTT	CASSYTGTIEKLFF
TRBV29-1	NA	many	TRBJ1-1	TGCAGCGCGTCTGGCCCGCGAATTCAAGCTTTCTTT	CSASGPRIQAFF
TRBV4-1	NA	few	TRBJ2-1	TGCGCCAGCAGCCAAGAGGGTTTCAGATACAATGAGCAGTTCTTC	CASSQEGFRYNEQFF
TRBV6-2/TRBV6-3	TRBD1	NA	TRBJ1-1	TGTGCCAGCAGTTACTCGGACAGGGTGAGAACTGAAGCTTTCTTT	CASSYSDRVRTEAFF
TRBV7-6	NA	NA	TRBJ2-3	TGTGCCAGCAGCTTTAGTAACAAAGCGCAGTATTTT	CASSFSNKAQYF
TRBV12-3/TRBV12-4	NA	many	TRBJ1-6	TGTGCCAGCAGTTTAAGCGGGGGGCGTTCCTATAATTCACCCCTCCACTTT	CASSLSGGRSYNSPLHF
TRBV27	TRBD1	many	TRBJ1-2	TGTGCCAGCAGTTTACGGGAGACAGGGCCAGGCTACACCTTC	CASSLRETGPGYTF
TRBV2	NA	few	TRBJ2-7	TGTGCCAGCGGACAGAACTACGAGCAGTACTTC	CASGQNYEQYF
TRBV27	NA	NA	TRBJ2-3	TGTGCCAGCAAGGTCCAGACTAGCACAGATACGCAGTATTTT	CASKVQTSTDTQYF
TRBV5-1	TRBD1	NA	TRBJ2-2	TGCGCCAGCAGCATAACAGGGGGCAGCACCGGGGAGCTGTTTTTT	CASSITGGSTGELFF
TRBV11-2	TRBD1	many	TRBJ2-6	TGTGCCAGCAGCATCCTGGACAGGGGGCGCGTAGAGGCCAACGTCCTGACTTTC	CASSILDRGRVEANVLTF
TRBV4-3	NA	few	TRBJ2-2	TGCGCCAGCAGCCAAGATCGTGGGGGGACCGGGGAGCTGTTTTTT	CASSQDRGGTGELFF
TRBV10-3	TRBD2	NA	TRBJ2-3	TGTGCCACCCAAACGAGGACTAGCGGGGGGCCCTACCAAGATACGCAGTATTTT	CATQTRTSGGPYQDTQYF
TRBV20-1	NA	many	TRBJ2-3	TGCAGTGCACCCCCTCGAACTCTTCGGTATACGCAGTATTTT	CSAPPRTLRYTQYF
TRBV6-2/TRBV6-3	NA	NA	TRBJ2-5	TGTGCCAGCAGTTTCCGACCTGGGGAGACCCAGTACTTC	CASSFRPGETQYF
TRBV11-2	NA	few	TRBJ2-1	TGTGCCAGCAGCTTAGACTCATCAGTGGGACATGAGCAGTTCTTC	CASSLDSSVGHEQFF
TRBV7-6	NA	few	TRBJ1-6	TGTGCCAGCAGATTCTCCATCCTTTCACCCCTCCACTTT	CASRFSILSPLHF
TRBV6-1	NA	many	TRBJ1-2	TGTGCCTACCAAGCCTATCCTAACTATGGCTACACCTTC	CAYQAYPNYGYTF
TRBV12-3/TRBV12-4	NA	few	TRBJ1-2	TGTGCCAGCAGTTTCATTCAGGGAAACGGCTACACCTTC	CASSFIQGNGYTF
TRBV12-5	NA	few	TRBJ1-4	TGTGCTAGTGGTTCCCCAGGCGGTGAAAAACTGTTTTTT	CASGSPGGEKLFF
TRBV7-3	NA	NA	TRBJ2-5	TGTGCCAGCAGCTCCAGGAATGAAGAGACCCAGTACTTC	CASSSRNEETQYF
TRBV10-3	NA	NA	TRBJ1-2	TGTGCCATCAGTGAGTCCGGGGGGCGCGTCTATGGCTACACCTTC	CAISESGGRVYGYTF
TRBV5-1	NA	many	TRBJ1-1	TGCGCCAGCAGCTTGGGCAGGGAGAGGACTGAAGCTTTCTTT	CASSLGRERTEAFF
TRBV4-1	TRBD2	NA	TRBJ2-1	TGCGCCAGCAGCCAAGATCCCGCGGGGGGGAACAATGAGCAGTTCTTC	CASSQDPAGGNNEQFF
TRBV7-9	TRBD2	few	TRBJ2-5	TGTGCCAGCAGCTTAGCGCTAGCGGGGGTAATCCAAGAGGCCCAGTACTTC	CASSLALAGVIQEAQYF
TRBV6-2/TRBV6-3	NA	few	TRBJ2-1	TGTGCCAGCAGTCCGGTCAACTACTACAATGAGCAGTTCTTC	CASSPVNYYNEQFF
TRBV10-3	NA	NA	TRBJ1-2	TGTGCCATCAGGAGGACAGAGAAACTTAACTATGGCTACACCTTC	CAIRRTEKLNYGYTF
TRBV10-3	NA	many	TRBJ2-3	TGTGCCATCAGTGAACCCTGGCAGGGCACAGATACGCAGTATTTT	CAISEPWQGTDTQYF
TRBV20-1	NA	few	TRBJ2-3	TGCAGTGCTAGAGAGACCATAGATCATAGCACAGATACGCAGTATTTT	CSARETIDHSTDTQYF
TRBV3-1	TRBD2	few	TRBJ2-2	TGTGCCAGCAGCCAACGGCTAGCGGGGGGCCCCCGGATGTTTTTT	CASSQRLAGGPRMFF
TRBV6-2/TRBV6-3	NA	NA	TRBJ1-5	TGTGCCAGCAGAGGGAACAGGGTTTTGGGCAATCAGCCCCAGCATTTT	CASRGNRVLGNQPQHF